This TCR beta chain was sequenced during a study of patients and donors after allogeneic stem cell transplantation (dated by TCRdb to about 2020). The table lists this clonotype with a few counts. The clone's antigen remains unknown. No base qualities exist here, and no much larger clone lies one base off it. Library creation used RT-PCR. Data came from a NextSeq 550. TCRdb ran its own pipeline on the public reads, namely fastp trimming at Q25 and MiXCR clone calling, and kept in-frame beta chains. Under each unique CDR3 protein, matching rows form one entry showing the most common genes and DNA. The sample records approximately 150,000 distinct CDR3 sequences, about 29% of which are singletons. The ten largest clones capture approximately 3.5% of the sample. In the germline V gene, CDR1 corresponds to MNHEY and CDR2 to SVGEGT. From the cysteine through the phenylalanine, the CDR3 covers 11 amino acids. This entry keeps only the CDR3 DNA: 33 bases, framed from base 1. V was cut back by 8 bases and J by 7 bases, leaving a gap of 9 bases between them.

The V and J segments used are TRBV6-2 or TRBV6-3 and TRBJ1-3, with the D gene uncertain. The source of this sequence is a human donor who was either an allogeneic HSCT recipient or a stem cell or donor lymphocyte infusion donor (not recorded which). It is not recorded whose cells these are; they may come from a transplant donor. Material: blood, either unsorted or a sorted T cell fraction (not recorded which). The bases read TGTGCCAGCGGGGTTTGGAACACCATATATTTT. Its amino acids are CASGVWNTIYF.